The 15 T cell receptor beta chains below all came from one sample that was sequenced in a study of metastatic and nonmetastatic thyroid tumors. Until they underwent thyroid surgery, no patient had received any treatment. TCRdb called clones again from the PCR reads with MiXCR. The sample carries approximately 74,000 clones, more than 13% recorded once. Input material: blood. The source is a male donor with papillary thyroid cancer or a benign thyroid nodule (not recorded which). Some clones in this sample may be carry-over from other donors' samples.

In its sample, this clone was seen a few times. This clone may be a read error of a much larger clone one base away. The chain links TRBV6-1 to TRBJ1-1; unclear D gene. The CDR3 covers 13 residues. Germline values: CDR1 MNHNS, CDR2 SASEGT. DNA of the CDR3: TGTGCCAGCAGTCCAACAGCTAACACTGAAGCTTCCTTT. The encoded protein is CASSPTANTEASF.

This clone came up many times. The chain is built from TRBV7-9 and TRBJ2-1; TRBD1 agrees at 10 bases. In germline, CDR1 is SEHNR, CDR2 FQNEAQ (reference sequence). V was pared by 7 bases and J by 9 bases, with 15 bases of the junction left unmatched. The CDR3 runs to 16 residues. The CDR3 spells CASTTTGTGDVGEQFF. The CDR3 coding sequence is TGTGCCAGCACAACTACCGGGACAGGGGATGTGGGTGAGCAGTTCTTC.

The J gene is TRBJ1-1, the V gene TRBV5-6; no clear D. This CDR3 is 13 amino acids long. V lost 4 bases and J 8 bases, leaving 15 bases between the germline ends. Per germline, CDR1 SGHDT and CDR2 YYEEEE. The CDR3 here is CASSPPLGREAFF. As DNA, the CDR3 is TGTGCCAGCAGCCCCCCCTTGGGAAGAGAAGCTTTCTTT.

The chain uses TRBV28 and TRBJ2-7; D possibly corresponds to TRBD1 (6 bases). Germline V lookup: CDR1 MDHEN, CDR2 SYDVKM. This CDR3 has 13 amino acids. With 6 bases removed from V and 0 bases from J, the gap between germline ends came to 9 bases. The CDR3 spells CASRGQSSYEQYF. The DNA for the CDR3 is TGTGCCAGCAGAGGACAGTCCTCCTACGAGCAGTACTTC.

This clone was seen ten or more times. The gene calls are TRBV9 and TRBJ1-5, with D possibly TRBD1 on 5 matching bases. Germline V gene lookup returns CDR1 SGDLS and CDR2 YYNGEE. Trimming stripped 2 bases from V and 6 bases from J, with 12 bases between. The CDR3 has 14 amino acids. The chain's CDR3 is CASSVRGEGQPQHF. For the CDR3, the DNA is TGTGCCAGCAGCGTTAGGGGCGAGGGTCAGCCCCAGCATTTT. Full variable domain (rest looked up from reference TRBV9 and TRBJ1-5): DSGVTQTPKHLITATGQRVTLRCSPRSGDLSVYWYQQSLDQGLQFLIQYYNGEERAKGNILERFSAQQFPDLHSELNLSSLELGDSALYFCASSVRGEGQPQHFGDGTRLSIL.

This clone was counted ten times or more. The CDR3 DNA is TGTGCCAGCAGTTTCCCCGTGCAGCCCCAGCATTTT. This encodes CASSFPVQPQHF. The chain has TRBV28 and TRBJ1-5; D gene unclear. The germline V and J ends were trimmed by 3 bases and 7 bases, with 7 bases remaining between them. The CDR3 is 12 residues long. Germline lookup yields CDR1 MDHEN and CDR2 SYDVKM.

This clone turned up a few times. The conserved closing phenylalanine or tryptophan is absent in this CDR3, likely reflecting a read error. The chain's CDR3 is CASSEAGGPYEQYL. The CDR3 DNA reads as TGTGCCAGCAGTGAAGCGGGGGGGCCGTACGAGCAGTACCTC. This chain connects TRBV6-1 to TRBJ2-7, with a tentative D call TRBD2 (7 bases). V was clipped by 0 bases and J by 4 bases, with 10 bases between them. From germline, CDR1 is MNHNS and CDR2 SASEGT. This CDR3 spans 14 amino acids.

This clone was found many times. This rearrangement joins TRBV29-1 to TRBJ2-1, with TRBD2 identical over 11 bases. The CDR3 consists of 15 residues. Trimming cost V 7 bases and J 0 bases; bases outside gene matches: 5. Germline values: CDR1 SQVTM, CDR2 ANQGSEA. The CDR3 sequence: CSGLAGTVSYNEQFF. The CDR3 DNA is TGCAGCGGACTAGCGGGGACCGTCTCCTACAATGAGCAGTTCTTC.

This clone was observed at least ten times. This rearrangement joins TRBV5-1 to TRBJ2-3; D remains ambiguous. The CDR3 extends over 12 amino acids. V lost 2 bases to trimming and J lost 4 bases, with 5 bases between them. Looked up from germline, CDR1 is SGHRS and CDR2 is YFSETQ. CDR3 sequence reads: CASSLISDTQYF. The CDR3 region has the DNA TGCGCCAGCAGCTTAATTTCAGATACGCAGTATTTT. The full variable domain, with the rest looked up from reference TRBV5-1 and TRBJ2-3, is KAGVTQTPRYLIKTRGQQVTLSCSPISGHRSVSWYQQTPGQGLQFLFEYFSETQRNKGNFPGRFSGRQFSNSRSEMNVSTLELGDSALYLCASSLISDTQYFGPGTRLTVL.

The table lists this clone with many counts. This chain uses TRBV7-9 with TRBJ1-2; D is perhaps TRBD1 (5 bases). The CDR3 extends over 13 amino acids. The V end lost 5 bases, the J end lost 4 bases, and 11 bases lay between the germline ends. Germline V CDR1 and CDR2: SEHNR, FQNEAQ (reference sequence). The CDR3 coding sequence is TGTGCCAGCAGCCCGGACGGGGGCTATGGCTACACCTTC. This encodes CASSPDGGYGYTF.

This clone was recorded many times. The chain combines TRBV4-1 with TRBJ2-1, with no clear D. Germline assignment: CDR1 MGHRA and CDR2 YSYEKL. V lost 4 bases to trimming and J lost 1 base, with 14 bases between them. The CDR3 sequence is 16 residues long. CDR3 residues: CASSPPGAVSYNEQFF. In DNA, the CDR3 is TGCGCCAGCAGCCCTCCCGGTGCGGTGTCCTACAATGAGCAGTTCTTC.

V is TRBV6-1 and J is TRBJ2-7; D uncertain. Germline-derived CDR1 and CDR2 are MNHNS and SASEGT. V was trimmed by 6 bases and J by 3 bases, leaving 6 bases between them. The CDR3 has 11 residues. The CDR3 sequence is CASSIIYEQYF. CDR3 bases: TGTGCCAGCAGCATTATCTACGAGCAGTACTTC.

This clone was counted many times. The rearrangement links TRBV30 to TRBJ2-1, with D hard to call. The V gene lost 0 bases and the J gene lost 6 bases, with 3 bases spanning the gap. The CDR3 totals 11 residues. Germline CDR1 and CDR2: GTSNPN and SVGIG (reference sequence). The CDR3 loop is CAWSVFNEQFF. The CDR3 DNA follows: TGTGCCTGGAGTGTTTTCAATGAGCAGTTCTTC.

This clone appeared a few times. This sequence may be a read error, since a much larger clone differs from it by one base. V is TRBV7-3 and J is TRBJ2-4; D perhaps matches TRBD2 (5 bases). The CDR3 consists of 15 residues. Deletions cut 2 bases from V and 3 bases from J, with 11 bases between. Germline-derived CDR1 and CDR2 are SGHTA and FQGTGA. This CDR3 is CASSLWRWVKNIQYF. Written as DNA, the CDR3 is TGTGCCAGCAGCTTATGGAGGTGGGTCAAAAACATTCAGTACTTC.

Remarks on this clone: Just one base apart from a much larger clone, this may be a read error. In the same sample, other DNA sequences code for this CDR3. J is TRBJ2-1 and V is TRBV6-1, with 7 bases fitting TRBD2. The CDR3 sequence is 15 residues long. Germline CDR1 reads MNHNS; CDR2 reads SASEGT. V trimming: 6 bases; J trimming: 2 bases; junction bases outside the gene matches: 7. This CDR3 is CASRPQREAYNEQFF. CDR3 DNA: TGTGCCAGCAGACCACAGCGGGAAGCCTACAATGAGCAGTTCTTC.